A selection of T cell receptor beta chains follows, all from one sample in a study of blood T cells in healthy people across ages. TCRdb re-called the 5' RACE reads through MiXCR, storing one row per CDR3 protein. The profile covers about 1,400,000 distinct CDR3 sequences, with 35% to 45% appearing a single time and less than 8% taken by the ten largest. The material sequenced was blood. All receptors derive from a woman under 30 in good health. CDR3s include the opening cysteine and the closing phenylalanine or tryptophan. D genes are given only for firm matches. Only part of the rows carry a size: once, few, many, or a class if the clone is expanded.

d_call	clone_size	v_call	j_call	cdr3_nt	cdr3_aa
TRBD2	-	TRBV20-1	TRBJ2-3	TGCAGTGCTAGAGAGAGCGGGAGGGCGAGCACAGATACGCAGTATTTT	CSARESGRASTDTQYF
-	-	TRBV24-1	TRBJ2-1	TGTGCCACCAGTGACCCCCCCTACAATGAGCAGTTCTTC	CATSDPPYNEQFF
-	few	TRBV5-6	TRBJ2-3	TGTGCCAGCAGCCCCACCGAACCAACCGGGCAGTATTTT	CASSPTEPTGQYF
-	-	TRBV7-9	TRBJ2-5	TGTGCCAGCAGCTTAGCCAGGGGCCCCCCGGACAATGAGCAGTACTTC	CASSLARGPPDNEQYF
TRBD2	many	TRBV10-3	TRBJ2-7	TGTGCCATCAGTGGGACTAGCGGGGCCTACGAGCAGTACTTC	CAISGTSGAYEQYF
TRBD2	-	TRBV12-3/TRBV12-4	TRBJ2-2	TGTGCCAGCAAAGGTCGGGTAGCGGGAGTAGAGCTGTTTTTT	CASKGRVAGVELFF
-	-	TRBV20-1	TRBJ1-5	TGCAGTGCTAGTGCCGACCGTAATCAGCCCCAGCATTTT	CSASADRNQPQHF
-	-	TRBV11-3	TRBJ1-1	TGTGCCAGCAGCTTACGTGCAGGGACCACTGAAGCTTTCTTT	CASSLRAGTTEAFF
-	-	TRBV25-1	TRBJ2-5	TGTGCCAGCAATGAATATAACTTGGAGACCCAGTACTTC	CASNEYNLETQYF
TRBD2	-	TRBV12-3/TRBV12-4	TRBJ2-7	TGTGCCAGCAGTTCCCCCTCGCGGGGGAGCTCCTACAATGAGCAGTACTTC	CASSSPSRGSSYNEQYF
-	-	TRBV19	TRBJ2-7	TGTGCCAGTAGCGATTCCTACGGGCTCTACTACGAGCAGTACTTC	CASSDSYGLYYEQYF
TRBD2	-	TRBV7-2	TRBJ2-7	TGTGCCAGCAGCTTAAGTCGGACCGGGACTAGCGGGGGGTCCCCCTACGAGCAGTACTTC	CASSLSRTGTSGGSPYEQYF
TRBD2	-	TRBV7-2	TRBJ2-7	TGTGCCAGCAGCTTACCGGGACTAGCGGGCAGAACCTACGAGCAGTACTTC	CASSLPGLAGRTYEQYF
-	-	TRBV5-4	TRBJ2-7	TGTGCCAGCAGCTTGACCAAGTCCAGCGAGGGGATCTACGAGCAGTACTTC	CASSLTKSSEGIYEQYF
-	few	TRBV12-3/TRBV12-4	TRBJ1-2	TGTGCCAGCAGCCTGGACGGCTTCCATGGCTACACCTTC	CASSLDGFHGYTF
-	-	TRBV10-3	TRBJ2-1	TGTGCCATCAGTCCGGGTGGGGGAAACAATGAGCAGTTCTTC	CAISPGGGNNEQFF
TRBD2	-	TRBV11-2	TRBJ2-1	TGTGCCAGCAGCTTACGACTAGCGGGTGATTACTATGAGCAGTTCTTC	CASSLRLAGDYYEQFF
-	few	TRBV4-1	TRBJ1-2	TGCGCCAGCAGCCAAGCCGGCGGGGGCGAAAACTATGGCTACACCTTC	CASSQAGGGENYGYTF
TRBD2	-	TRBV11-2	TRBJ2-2	TGTGCCAGCAGCCACCGGACTAGCGGGAGGCAGACCGGGGAGCTGTTTTTT	CASSHRTSGRQTGELFF
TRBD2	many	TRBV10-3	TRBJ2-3	TGTGCCATCAGTGAGCCCGGGACTAACGCAGATACGCAGTATTTT	CAISEPGTNADTQYF
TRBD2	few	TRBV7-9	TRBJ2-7	TGTGCCAGCAGCCTAGGGATAGCGGGAGACGAGCAGTACTTC	CASSLGIAGDEQYF
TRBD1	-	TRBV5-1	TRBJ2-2	TGCGCCAGCAGCCATCGGACTCGACAGGGAACCGGGGAGCTGTTTTTT	CASSHRTRQGTGELFF
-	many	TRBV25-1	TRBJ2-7	TGTGCCAGCCGTGAAGGAGGCAGCTACGAGCAGTACTTC	CASREGGSYEQYF
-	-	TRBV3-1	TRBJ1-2	TGTGCCAGCAGCCAGTCGGCAGGGGCCCATGGCTACACCTTC	CASSQSAGAHGYTF
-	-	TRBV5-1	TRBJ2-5	TGCGCCAGCAGCTTGGGGTTCCTGGACAACGACCAAGAGACCCAGTACTTC	CASSLGFLDNDQETQYF
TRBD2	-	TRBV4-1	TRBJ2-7	TGCGCCAGCAGCCCTACCGGGACTAGCCACCCCAAACGCTCATTCTACGAGCAGTACTTC	CASSPTGTSHPKRSFYEQYF
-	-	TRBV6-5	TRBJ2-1	TGTGCCAGCAGTATGGATTCTTCCCCTCAGTTCTTC	CASSMDSSPQFF
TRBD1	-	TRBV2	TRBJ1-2	TGTGCCAGCAGTGAACTGACAGGGGCCAATGGCTACACCTTC	CASSELTGANGYTF
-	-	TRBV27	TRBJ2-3	TGTGCCAGCAGTTTAGTAGGGTCAAGCGCAGATACGCAGTATTTT	CASSLVGSSADTQYF
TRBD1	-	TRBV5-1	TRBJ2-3	TGCGCCAGCAGCTTGGAACAGGGGAAAGTGGCCACAGATACGCAGTATTTT	CASSLEQGKVATDTQYF
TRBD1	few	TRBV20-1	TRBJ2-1	TGCAGTGCTACCCGGGACAGGGTCTACAATGAGCAGTTCTTC	CSATRDRVYNEQFF
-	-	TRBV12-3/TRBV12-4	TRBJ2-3	TGTGCCAGCAGTGGGGGCAGATCTACGCAGTATTTT	CASSGGRSTQYF
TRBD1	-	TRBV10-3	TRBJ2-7	TGTGCCGCCCGAACAGGGGACGAGCAGTACTTC	CAARTGDEQYF
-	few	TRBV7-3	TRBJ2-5	TGTGCCAGCAGCTTGCAGGGACCCCCAAGTGAGACCCAGTACTTC	CASSLQGPPSETQYF
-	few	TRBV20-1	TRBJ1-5	TGCAGTGCTAGAGGTCAGGACAATCAGCCCCAGCATTTT	CSARGQDNQPQHF
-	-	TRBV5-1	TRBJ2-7	TGCGCCAGCAGCTTGGAAGGGCCCAACTTCTACGAGCAGTGCTTC	CASSLEGPNFYEQCF
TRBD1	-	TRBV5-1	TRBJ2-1	TGCGCCAGCAGCTTCTTTAAGGGACAGGGGAATGATGGCTCCTACAATGGGCAGTTCTTC	CASSFFKGQGNDGSYNGQFF
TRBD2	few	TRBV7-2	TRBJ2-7	TGTGCCAGCAGCTTAGGGGGACTAGCGGGAGGGCAGTCCTACGAGCAGTACTTC	CASSLGGLAGGQSYEQYF
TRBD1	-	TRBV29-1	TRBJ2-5	TGCAGCGGAATCACAGGGGTCGAGACCCAGTACTTC	CSGITGVETQYF
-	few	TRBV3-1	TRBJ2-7	TGTGCCAGCAGCCAAGAAGGAGAAATTCACTACGAGCAGTACTTC	CASSQEGEIHYEQYF
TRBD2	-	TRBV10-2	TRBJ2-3	TGCGCCAGCAGTGAGGCTTCGGGGCTAGCGGGCACAGATACGCAGTATTTT	CASSEASGLAGTDTQYF
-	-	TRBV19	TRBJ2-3	TGTGCCAGTAGTACCCCTCAGTTAGGTACGCAGTATTTT	CASSTPQLGTQYF
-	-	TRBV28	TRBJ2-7	TGTGCCAGCAGCTCAACACCACCCATGGGGGCGAGCGAGCAGTACTTC	CASSSTPPMGASEQYF
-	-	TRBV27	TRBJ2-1	TGTACCAGCAGCCTGGACAGCCTGAGCTCCTACAATGAGCAGTTCTTC	CTSSLDSLSSYNEQFF
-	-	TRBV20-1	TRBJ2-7	TGCAGTGCTAGAGAATCCCCCTACGAGCAGTACTTC	CSARESPYEQYF
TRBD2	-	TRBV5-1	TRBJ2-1	TGCGCCAGCAGCACAGCGGGGGGAATCAATGAGCAGTTCTTC	CASSTAGGINEQFF